A single sample is the source of the 4 T cell receptor beta chains below, sequenced in a study of shared clonotypes between healthy human individuals. The data were produced by immunoSEQ multiplex PCR, yet TCRdb's version contains in-frame clones alone and is incomplete. The table records 1 million to 1.3 million clones, around 78% of them present only once. The sample taken for sequencing was memory CD4+ T cells from PBMCs. Specified subset: CD45RA-negative fraction. The receptors shown here come from a man between 18 and 35 years old in good health. Some clones in this sample may be carry-over from other donors' samples.

This chain uses TRBV6-6 with TRBJ2-1; no reliable D call. This CDR3 spans 13 amino acids. The V end lost 7 bases, the J end lost 4 bases, and 11 bases lay between the germline ends. Germline-derived CDR1 and CDR2 are MNHNY and SVGAGI (reference sequence). The CDR3 nucleotides are TGTGCCAGCACAGGAAGCCTTTACAATGAGCAGTTCTTC. It is translated as CASTGSLYNEQFF.

The chain couples TRBV6-1 to TRBJ1-2; D is uncertain. Trimming took off 2 bases at V and 5 bases at J, with 9 bases between the two ends. The CDR3 is 13 amino acids. The germline gives CDR1 MNHNS, CDR2 SASEGT. In DNA, the CDR3 is TGTGCCAGCAGTGAACGGGAGGCGTATGGCTACACCTTC. Amino acid sequence: CASSEREAYGYTF.

This clone was seen at least ten times. The chain joins TRBV30 to TRBJ2-3, with a weak D call TRBD2 (5 bases). The CDR3 contains 14 residues. Trimming left V 0 bases short and J 4 bases short, with 11 bases between. Germline V gene sequence: CDR1 GTSNPN, CDR2 SVGIG (reference sequence). CDR3: CAWSVGVAPDTQYF. In nucleotides, the CDR3 is TGTGCCTGGAGTGTCGGGGTCGCGCCAGATACGCAGTATTTT.

A remark on this clone: A much larger clonotype is one base distant, so this may be a read error. This chain joins TRBV7-9 and TRBJ2-5; weak D call: TRBD1 (6 bases). Germline CDR1 is SEHNR and CDR2 is FQNEAQ (reference sequence). This CDR3 spans 13 amino acids. With 1 base removed from V and 3 bases from J, the gap between germline ends came to 6 bases. The CDR3 reads CASSLDREETQYF. The CDR3 coding sequence is TGTGCCAGCAGCTTAGACAGGGAAGAGACCCAGTACTTC.